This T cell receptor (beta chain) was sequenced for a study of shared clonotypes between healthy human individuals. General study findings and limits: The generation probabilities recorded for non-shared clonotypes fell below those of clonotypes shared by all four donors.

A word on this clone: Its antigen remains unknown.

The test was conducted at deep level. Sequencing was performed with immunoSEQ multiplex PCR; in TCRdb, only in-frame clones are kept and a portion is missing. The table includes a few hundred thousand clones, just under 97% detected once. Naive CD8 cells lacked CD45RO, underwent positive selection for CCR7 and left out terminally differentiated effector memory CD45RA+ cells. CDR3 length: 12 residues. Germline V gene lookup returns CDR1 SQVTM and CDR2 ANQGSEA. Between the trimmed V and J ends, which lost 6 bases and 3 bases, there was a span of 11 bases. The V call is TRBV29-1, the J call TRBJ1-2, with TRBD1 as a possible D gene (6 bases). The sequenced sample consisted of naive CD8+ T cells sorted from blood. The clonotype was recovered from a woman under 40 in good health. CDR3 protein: CSVRTADYGYTF. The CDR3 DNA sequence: TGCAGCGTCAGGACAGCAGACTATGGCTACACCTTC.